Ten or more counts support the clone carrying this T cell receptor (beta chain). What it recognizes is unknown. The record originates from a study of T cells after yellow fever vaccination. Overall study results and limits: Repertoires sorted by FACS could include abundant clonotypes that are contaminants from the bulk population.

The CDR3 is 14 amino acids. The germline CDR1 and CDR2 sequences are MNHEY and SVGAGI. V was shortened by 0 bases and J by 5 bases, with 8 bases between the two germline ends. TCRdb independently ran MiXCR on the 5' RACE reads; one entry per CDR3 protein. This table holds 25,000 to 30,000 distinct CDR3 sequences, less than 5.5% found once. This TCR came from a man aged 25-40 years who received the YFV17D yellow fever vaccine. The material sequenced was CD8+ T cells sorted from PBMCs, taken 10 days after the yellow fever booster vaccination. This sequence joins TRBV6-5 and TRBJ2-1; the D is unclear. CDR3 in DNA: TGTGCCAGCAGTTACTCTACGGCAAACAATGAGCAGTTCTTC. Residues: CASSYSTANNEQFF.